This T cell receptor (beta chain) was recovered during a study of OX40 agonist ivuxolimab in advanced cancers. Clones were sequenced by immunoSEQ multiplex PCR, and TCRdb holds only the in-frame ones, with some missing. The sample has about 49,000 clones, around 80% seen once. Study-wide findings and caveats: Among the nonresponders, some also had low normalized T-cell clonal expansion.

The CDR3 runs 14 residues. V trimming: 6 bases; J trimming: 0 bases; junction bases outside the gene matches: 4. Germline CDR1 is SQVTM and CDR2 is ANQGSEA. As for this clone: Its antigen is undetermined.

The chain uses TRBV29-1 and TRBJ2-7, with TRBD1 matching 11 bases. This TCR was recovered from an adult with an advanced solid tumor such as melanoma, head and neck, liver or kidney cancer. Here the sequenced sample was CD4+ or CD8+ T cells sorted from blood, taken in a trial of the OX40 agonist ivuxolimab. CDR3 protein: CSVGDRGNSYEQYF. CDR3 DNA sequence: TGCAGCGTGGGGGACAGGGGGAACTCCTACGAGCAGTACTTC.